This TCR beta chain appears in the sequencing data of a study of CXCR3-negative and CXCR3-positive naive CD8 T cells. The CDR3 has 15 residues. Germline assignment: CDR1 SQVTM and CDR2 ANQGSEA. Researchers prepared the TRB cDNA libraries using 5' RACE with UMI labels. TCRdb reprocessed the 5' RACE reads and stores each CDR3 protein as one record, lacking DNA. This sample contains some 50,000 distinct CDR3 sequences. The rearrangement joins TRBV29-1 to TRBJ2-7; there is no DNA to check the TCRdb D call of TRBD2. The source material was naive CXCR3- CD8+ T cells from blood. Described subset: CD45RO-CCR7+CD27+CD95- naive CD8+ T cells lacking CXCR3 (TNR3-). This TCR derives from a human donor in good health. Some clones in this sample may be carry-over from other donors' samples. CDR3 residues: CSVVGLGLAEDEQYF.